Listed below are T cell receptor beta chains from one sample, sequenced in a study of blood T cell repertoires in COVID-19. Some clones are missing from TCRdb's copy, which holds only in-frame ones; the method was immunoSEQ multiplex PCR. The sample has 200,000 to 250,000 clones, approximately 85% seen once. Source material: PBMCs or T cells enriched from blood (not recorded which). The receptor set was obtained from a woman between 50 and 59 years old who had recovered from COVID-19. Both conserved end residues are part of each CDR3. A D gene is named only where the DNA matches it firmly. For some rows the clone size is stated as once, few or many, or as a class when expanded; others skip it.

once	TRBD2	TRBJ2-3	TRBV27	CASSLTGTTFTDTQYF	TGTGCCAGCAGTTTAACGGGGACTACCTTCACAGATACGCAGTATTTT
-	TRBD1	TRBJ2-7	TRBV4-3	CASSPSFLGQGKDEQYF	TGCGCCAGCAGCCCCAGCTTTCTAGGACAGGGAAAAGACGAGCAGTACTTC
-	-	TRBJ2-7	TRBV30	CASTTGPYEQYF	TGTGCCTCCACCACAGGCCCCTACGAGCAGTACTTC
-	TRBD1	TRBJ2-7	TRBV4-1	CASSQPSGQGRTYEQYF	TGCGCCAGCAGCCAACCATCGGGACAGGGAAGAACCTACGAGCAGTACTTC
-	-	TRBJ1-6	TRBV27	CASSFGNNSPLHF	TGTGCCAGCAGTTTCGGGAATAATTCACCCCTCCACTTT
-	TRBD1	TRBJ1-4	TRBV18	CASSPRGQASATNEKLFF	TGTGCCAGCTCACCACGGGGACAGGCCTCTGCAACTAATGAAAAACTGTTTTTT
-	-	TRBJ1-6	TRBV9	CASSVTQGYNSPLHF	TGTGCCAGCAGCGTAACTCAGGGATATAATTCACCCCTCCACTTT
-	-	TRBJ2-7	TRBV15	CATARDTTYEQYF	TGTGCCACCGCCAGGGACACCACCTACGAGCAGTACTTC
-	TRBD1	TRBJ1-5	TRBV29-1	CSVLQGAGNQPQHF	TGCAGCGTTCTCCAGGGGGCGGGCAATCAGCCCCAGCATTTT
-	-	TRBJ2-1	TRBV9	CASSVGDNEQFF	TGTGCCAGCAGCGTAGGCGACAATGAGCAGTTCTTC
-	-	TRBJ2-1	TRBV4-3	CASSQGLKLYNEQFF	TGCGCCAGCAGCCAAGGCCTGAAACTATACAATGAGCAGTTCTTC
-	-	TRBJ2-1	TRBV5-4	CASTTEGRSSYNEQFF	TGTGCCAGCACCACGGAGGGACGCAGCTCCTACAATGAGCAGTTCTTC
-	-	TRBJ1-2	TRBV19	CASSSPGRAFSNYGYTF	TGTGCCAGTAGTTCCCCGGGCAGGGCCTTCTCTAACTATGGCTACACCTTC
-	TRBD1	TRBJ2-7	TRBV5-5	CASSPRDRPYYEQYF	TGTGCCAGCAGCCCCCGGGACAGGCCGTACTACGAGCAGTACTTC